Each of the 13 T cell receptor beta chains below was sequenced from the same sample in a study of blood T cell repertoires in COVID-19. Repertoires were generated with immunoSEQ multiplex PCR, while TCRdb's copy carries only in-frame clones and drops some. The sample contains some 100,000 clones, roughly four fifths of which appear only once. Sequencing was carried out using peripheral blood. These receptors all come from a man aged 45-65 years with active or convalescent COVID-19.

A remark on this clone: The same CDR3 arises from other DNA sequences in this sample as well. In nucleotides, the CDR3 is TGCAGTGCTAGAGCTGGCCACGAGCAGTACGTC. It yields the protein CSARAGHEQYV. The rearrangement links TRBV20-1 to TRBJ2-7, with D uncertain. This CDR3 has 11 amino acids. Germline-derived CDR1 and CDR2 are DFQATT and SNEGSKA (reference sequence). V was shortened by 1 base and J by 5 bases, with 6 bases between the two germline ends.

V gene TRBV10-3 combines with J gene TRBJ2-2; 7 bases align to TRBD2. The germline gives CDR1 ENHRY, CDR2 SYGVKD. Unmatched junction bases numbered 6, after V lost 11 bases and J lost 0 bases. The CDR3 is 14 residues long. DNA for the CDR3: TGTGCCGGGAGGGGTAGCCCGAACACCGGGGAGCTGTTTTTT. Protein sequence: CAGRGSPNTGELFF.

The chain recombines TRBV6-4 with TRBJ1-2; the match to TRBD1 covers 7 bases. Germline V gives CDR1 MRHNA, CDR2 SNTAGT. CDR3 length: 13 residues. J was trimmed by 8 bases and V by 2 bases; bases with no gene match: 5. In nucleotides, the CDR3 is TGTGCCAGCAGTGACGGACAGGCGAGAGGCTACACCTTC. Amino acid sequence: CASSDGQARGYTF.

The gene calls are TRBV5-5 and TRBJ2-7; a weak D match, TRBD1 (6 bases). Germline CDR1 reads SGHKS; CDR2 reads YYEKEE (reference sequence). The CDR3 length is 18 residues. V lost 4 bases and J 3 bases, leaving 26 bases between the germline ends. The CDR3 region is CASSLTTNRQALYYEQYF. For the CDR3, the DNA is TGTGCCAGCAGCCTTACTACCAACCGACAGGCGCTATACTACGAGCAGTACTTC.

This CDR3 is CASSRGGTQETQYF. CDR3 coding DNA: TGCGCCAGCAGCCGCGGGGGGACCCAAGAGACCCAGTACTTC. The V gene is TRBV5-1, the J gene TRBJ2-5, with 8 bases identical to TRBD2. J gave up 1 base and V 4 bases, and 3 bases lay outside the gene matches. Germline V gene data show CDR1 as SGHRS and CDR2 as YFSETQ. The CDR3 sequence is 14 residues long.

This clone is a singleton in its sample. V and J are TRBV18 and TRBJ2-3, with 13 bases fitting TRBD2. The trim removed 5 bases at V and 3 bases at J, leaving 2 bases unmatched. Germline V gives CDR1 KGHSH, CDR2 LQKENI. The CDR3 sequence is 15 residues long. The CDR3 sequence is CASSSTSGGTDTQYF. The CDR3 DNA is TGTGCCAGCTCATCGACTAGCGGGGGGACAGATACGCAGTATTTT.

The V gene is TRBV9, the J gene TRBJ2-3; possibly TRBD1 for D (6 bases). Germline V gene data show CDR1 as SGDLS and CDR2 as YYNGEE. This CDR3 contains 15 residues. V lost 4 bases and J lost 6, with 18 bases in between. CDR3 DNA: TGTGCCAGCAGCCCCAGCGAGGGGGTAGCGGATACGCAGTATTTT. Its translation: CASSPSEGVADTQYF.

Written as DNA, the CDR3 is TGTGCCACCAGCCCCCCCGGGGGCAATCAGCCCCAGCATTTT. As protein: CATSPPGGNQPQHF. This chain uses TRBV24-1 with TRBJ1-5; no reliable D call. The length of the CDR3 is 14 residues. V was trimmed by 7 bases and J by 2 bases, leaving 11 bases between them. Germline V lookup: CDR1 KGHDR, CDR2 SFDVKD.

This chain links TRBV10-2 with TRBJ1-4, with D possibly matching TRBD1 (6 bases). In germline, CDR1 is WSHSY, CDR2 SAAADI. The V end was cut by 6 bases, the J end by 5 bases, with 13 bases between. The CDR3 totals 14 residues. CDR3 region: CASSPGQLNEKLFF. As DNA, the CDR3 is TGCGCCAGCAGCCCGGGACAATTGAATGAAAAACTGTTTTTT.

The V and J genes are TRBV28 and TRBJ2-3; D is possibly TRBD2 (5 bases). Germline-derived CDR1 and CDR2 are MDHEN and SYDVKM. V was shortened by 8 bases and J by 2 bases, with 11 bases between the two germline ends. CDR3 length: 13 amino acids. The CDR3 is CASHPGVTDTQYF. The CDR3 bases are TGTGCCAGCCATCCCGGGGTCACAGATACGCAGTATTTT.

J is TRBJ1-5 and V is TRBV19, with a tentative D call TRBD1 (5 bases). V shed 6 bases and J shed 4 bases, with 13 bases lying between them. Per the germline V gene, CDR1 is LNHDA and CDR2 is SQIVND (reference sequence). The CDR3 runs 14 residues. The CDR3 DNA is TGTGCCAGTAGCCAAGCAGGGCAAAATCAGCCCCAGCATTTT. It is translated as CASSQAGQNQPQHF.

The chain joins TRBV13 to TRBJ2-1; weak D call: TRBD2 (7 bases). The CDR3 length is 15 residues. CDR1 is PRHDT, CDR2 FYEKMQ, per germline (reference sequence). Trimming removed 1 base at V and 4 bases at J, with 11 bases between. The CDR3 DNA reads TGTGCCAGCAGCTTAGAAGGGGGGGAGTACAATGAGCAGTTCTTC. Translation: CASSLEGGEYNEQFF.

The chain joins TRBV19 to TRBJ1-4; 9 nucleotides agree with TRBD1. Germline V gene sequence: CDR1 LNHDA, CDR2 SQIVND (reference sequence). The J segment lost 8 bases and the V segment lost 5 bases, leaving 9 bases of the junction unmatched. The CDR3 extends over 15 amino acids. This CDR3 reads CASSSHRGRREKLFF. DNA for the CDR3: TGTGCCAGTAGTTCCCACAGGGGGCGAAGGGAAAAACTGTTTTTT.